A selection of T cell receptor beta chains follows, all from one sample in a study of control samples from healthy donors and cancer patients. Sequencing used immunoSEQ multiplex PCR; TCRdb keeps in-frame clones, though not all of them. This sample has about 20,000 clones; about 88% occur once, and the top ten carry 32%. Sequenced sample: PBMCs. The receptors come from a man in his 60s with head and neck cancer. CDR3s include the opening cysteine and the closing phenylalanine or tryptophan. Clone size is stated in some rows and not others, as once, few, many or a class when expanded.

clone_size: once; v_call: TRBV19; j_call: TRBJ1-1; cdr3_aa: CASKDRPAGGAFF
clone_size: NA; v_call: TRBV19; j_call: TRBJ2-6; cdr3_aa: CASREHTGANVLTF
clone_size: NA; v_call: TRBV9; j_call: TRBJ2-7; cdr3_aa: CASSVHRGGVSSYEQYF
clone_size: NA; v_call: TRBV29-1; j_call: TRBJ2-5; cdr3_aa: CSGYRGGETQYF
clone_size: NA; v_call: TRBV9; j_call: TRBJ2-2; cdr3_aa: CASSVARNTGELFF
clone_size: NA; v_call: TRBV19; j_call: TRBJ1-5; cdr3_aa: CASSIDEGSNQPQHF
clone_size: NA; v_call: TRBV6-2/TRBV6-3; j_call: TRBJ2-1; cdr3_aa: CASSYSWAGGLEQFF
clone_size: NA; v_call: TRBV4-1; j_call: TRBJ2-2; cdr3_aa: CASSGVGTSYTGELFF
clone_size: NA; v_call: TRBV5-5; j_call: TRBJ2-1; cdr3_aa: CASSSGTGNRQFF
clone_size: NA; v_call: TRBV2; j_call: TRBJ2-5; cdr3_aa: CASIFGGGRWEETQYF
clone_size: NA; v_call: TRBV6-5; j_call: TRBJ2-7; cdr3_aa: CASREGRVYEQYF
clone_size: NA; v_call: TRBV7-2; j_call: TRBJ2-1; cdr3_aa: CASSPAYNEQFF
clone_size: NA; v_call: TRBV7-2; j_call: TRBJ1-2; cdr3_aa: CASSLAAGLGYGYTF
clone_size: few; v_call: TRBV6-4; j_call: TRBJ2-2; cdr3_aa: CASRDTSRTGELFF
clone_size: NA; v_call: TRBV27; j_call: TRBJ2-7; cdr3_aa: CASSFGAGRAYEQYF
clone_size: NA; v_call: TRBV19; j_call: TRBJ1-6; cdr3_aa: CASSTSTGAYNSPLHF
clone_size: NA; v_call: TRBV2; j_call: TRBJ2-3; cdr3_aa: CASSTGLAGGLDTQYF
clone_size: NA; v_call: TRBV3-1/TRBV3-2; j_call: TRBJ1-2; cdr3_aa: CASSQEIDLDGYTF
clone_size: NA; v_call: TRBV27; j_call: TRBJ1-6; cdr3_aa: CASSSSFGEHSPLHF
clone_size: NA; v_call: TRBV18; j_call: TRBJ2-7; cdr3_aa: CASSPPGRSYEQYF
clone_size: NA; v_call: TRBV14; j_call: TRBJ2-1; cdr3_aa: CASSPSGTGYYNEQFF
clone_size: NA; v_call: TRBV2; j_call: TRBJ2-5; cdr3_aa: CASSDNASPQETQYF
clone_size: NA; v_call: TRBV7-6; j_call: TRBJ1-6; cdr3_aa: CASSFRGYDSPLHF
clone_size: NA; v_call: TRBV19; j_call: TRBJ1-5; cdr3_aa: CASSPRTGSYNQPQHF
clone_size: NA; v_call: TRBV11-2; j_call: TRBJ1-1; cdr3_aa: CASSFDSGGRGTEAFF
clone_size: NA; v_call: TRBV18; j_call: TRBJ1-1; cdr3_aa: CASSPLSRANTEAFF
clone_size: NA; v_call: TRBV3-1/TRBV3-2; j_call: TRBJ1-4; cdr3_aa: CASSQDIGRGREKLFF
clone_size: NA; v_call: TRBV24-1; j_call: TRBJ1-2; cdr3_aa: CATSDSVAIGQNYGYTF
clone_size: NA; v_call: TRBV2; j_call: TRBJ2-3; cdr3_aa: CASRSGSSGTDTQYF
clone_size: NA; v_call: TRBV6-5; j_call: TRBJ2-3; cdr3_aa: CAGVTGGNTDTQYF
clone_size: few; v_call: TRBV19; j_call: TRBJ1-1; cdr3_aa: CASSPGTGARRGAFF
clone_size: once; v_call: TRBV11-2; j_call: TRBJ1-4; cdr3_aa: CASSLRPQKLFF
clone_size: NA; v_call: TRBV27; j_call: TRBJ2-7; cdr3_aa: CASSSPLTGVREQYF
clone_size: NA; v_call: TRBV3-1/TRBV3-2; j_call: TRBJ1-4; cdr3_aa: CASSHETRSGVGREKLFF
clone_size: NA; v_call: TRBV11-2; j_call: TRBJ1-6; cdr3_aa: CASSSGSNNSPLHF
clone_size: NA; v_call: TRBV27; j_call: TRBJ1-5; cdr3_aa: CASSFLGGNQPQHF
clone_size: NA; v_call: TRBV5-1; j_call: TRBJ2-3; cdr3_aa: CASSTGLAGGSTDTQYF
clone_size: once; v_call: TRBV7-9; j_call: TRBJ2-7; cdr3_aa: CASSPRVAGISYEQYF
clone_size: once; v_call: TRBV3-1/TRBV3-2; j_call: TRBJ1-5; cdr3_aa: CASSQGGHQPQHF
clone_size: NA; v_call: TRBV28; j_call: TRBJ1-2; cdr3_aa: CASSYSNYGYTF
clone_size: once; v_call: TRBV19; j_call: TRBJ1-1; cdr3_aa: CASTLDRGDTEAFF
clone_size: NA; v_call: TRBV5-1; j_call: TRBJ2-3; cdr3_aa: CASSGQSTDTQYF
clone_size: NA; v_call: TRBV10-1; j_call: TRBJ1-2; cdr3_aa: CASSVRRGSGYTF
clone_size: few; v_call: TRBV6-5; j_call: TRBJ2-5; cdr3_aa: CASRFSRVGGETQYF
clone_size: NA; v_call: TRBV5-6; j_call: TRBJ1-1; cdr3_aa: CASSRDTRYEAFF
clone_size: once; v_call: TRBV24-1; j_call: TRBJ2-2; cdr3_aa: CATSDGLAGSTGELFF
clone_size: once; v_call: TRBV10-2; j_call: TRBJ2-1; cdr3_aa: CASSESRGAQNEQFF
clone_size: NA; v_call: TRBV7-8; j_call: TRBJ2-7; cdr3_aa: CASSLAQGGGYEQYF
clone_size: NA; v_call: TRBV7-9; j_call: TRBJ2-7; cdr3_aa: CASSPRDRVYEQYF
clone_size: once; v_call: TRBV2; j_call: TRBJ2-3; cdr3_aa: CASGVGPGQLADTQYF
clone_size: NA; v_call: TRBV5-1; j_call: TRBJ2-3; cdr3_aa: CASSSLLGVSTDTQYF